Given below is one T cell receptor (beta chain) in context. Authors' analysis steps: Nucleated cell number was recorded as an estimate derived from reference gene primer amplification. Produced via immunoSEQ multiplex PCR; TCRdb's table is partial and in-frame only. The DNA gave D and trimming, while V, J and clone size come from that table. The data show 71,000 or so clones, about 86% seen once. CDR3 length: 16 residues. Germline loops: CDR1 SEHNR, CDR2 FQNEAQ (reference sequence). The germline V and J ends were trimmed by 1 base and 3 bases, with 15 bases remaining between them. This sample was included in a study of blood T cell repertoires in COVID-19. About the study: The study drew acute and convalescent COVID-19 samples from the United States, Italy and Spain. Sources were T cells, B-cell-depleted T cells, or PBMCs; the material itself was cDNA or gDNA.

Sequencing was done on a sample of peripheral blood. The chain has TRBV7-9 and TRBJ1-1; D not certain. This sequence was found in a man between 65 and 80 years old with acute or convalescent COVID-19. The CDR3 coding sequence is TGTGCCAGCAGCTTAGGAGTCGGTTCAGGTGACACTGAAGCTTTCTTT. This encodes CASSLGVGSGDTEAFF.